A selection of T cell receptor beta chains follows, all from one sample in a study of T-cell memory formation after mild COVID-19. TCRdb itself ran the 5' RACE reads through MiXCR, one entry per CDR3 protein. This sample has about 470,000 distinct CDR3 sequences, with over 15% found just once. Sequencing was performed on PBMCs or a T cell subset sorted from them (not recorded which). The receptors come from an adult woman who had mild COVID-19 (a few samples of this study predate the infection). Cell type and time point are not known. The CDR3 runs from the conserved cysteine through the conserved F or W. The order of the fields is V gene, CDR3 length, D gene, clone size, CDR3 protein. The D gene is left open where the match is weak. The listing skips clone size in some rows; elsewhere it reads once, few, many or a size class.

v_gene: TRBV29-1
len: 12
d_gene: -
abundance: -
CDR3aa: CSVKQGDYGYTF

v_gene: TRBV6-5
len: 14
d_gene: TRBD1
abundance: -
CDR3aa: CASETGAGTGELFF

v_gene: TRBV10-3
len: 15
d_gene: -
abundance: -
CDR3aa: CAISEISASNQPQHF

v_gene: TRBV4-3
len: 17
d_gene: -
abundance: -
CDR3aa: CASSQDFGRLNNSPLHF

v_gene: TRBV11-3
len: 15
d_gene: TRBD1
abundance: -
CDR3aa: CASSSGTGDQYEQYF

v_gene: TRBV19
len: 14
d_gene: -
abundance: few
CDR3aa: CASSIGGDTYGYTF

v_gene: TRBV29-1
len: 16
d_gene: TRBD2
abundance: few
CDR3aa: CSVEVPSSGEKDTQYF

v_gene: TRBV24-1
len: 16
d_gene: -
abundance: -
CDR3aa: CATSDFGSGPGVTQYF

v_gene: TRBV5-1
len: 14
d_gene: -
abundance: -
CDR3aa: CASSTGQNTDTQYF

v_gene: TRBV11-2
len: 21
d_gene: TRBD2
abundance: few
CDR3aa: CASSFRSGVYGTSGWKETQYF

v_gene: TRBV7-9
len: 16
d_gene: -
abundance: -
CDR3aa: CASSLDGGADNSPLHF

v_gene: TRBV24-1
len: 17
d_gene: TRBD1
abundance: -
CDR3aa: CATSPDRGTSGANVLTF

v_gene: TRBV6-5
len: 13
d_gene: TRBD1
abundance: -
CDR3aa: CASSRQGEGGYTF

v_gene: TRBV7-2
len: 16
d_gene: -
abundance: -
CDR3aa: CASSAILETPNNEQFF

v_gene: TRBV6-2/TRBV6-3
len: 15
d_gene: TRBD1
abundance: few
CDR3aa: CASRDRDRVTDTQYF

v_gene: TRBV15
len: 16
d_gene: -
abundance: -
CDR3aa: CATSPRASVGKDTQYF

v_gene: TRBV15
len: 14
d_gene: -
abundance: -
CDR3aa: CATSRGGNNQPQHF

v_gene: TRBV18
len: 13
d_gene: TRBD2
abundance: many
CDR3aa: CASSPRGLEEQFF

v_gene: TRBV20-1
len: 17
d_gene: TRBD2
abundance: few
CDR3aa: CSARTGTSGGRPDTQYF

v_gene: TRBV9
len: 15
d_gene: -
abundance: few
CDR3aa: CASSVALGGAYEQYF

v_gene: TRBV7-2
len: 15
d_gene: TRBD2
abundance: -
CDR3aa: CASSLARGGLAEQFF

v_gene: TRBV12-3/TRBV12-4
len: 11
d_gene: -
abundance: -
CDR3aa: CASSYHYEQYF

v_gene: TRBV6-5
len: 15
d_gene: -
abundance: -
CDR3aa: CASSYGGTGANVLTF

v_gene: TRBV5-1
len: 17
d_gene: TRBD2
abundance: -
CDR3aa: CASSPGLAGTSWETQYF

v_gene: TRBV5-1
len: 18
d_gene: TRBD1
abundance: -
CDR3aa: CASSFYGTGLRRNTEAFF

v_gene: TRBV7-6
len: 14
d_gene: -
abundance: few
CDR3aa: CASSLNRHPDEQYF

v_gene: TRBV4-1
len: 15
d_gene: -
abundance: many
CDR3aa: CASSQDSIPNEKLFF

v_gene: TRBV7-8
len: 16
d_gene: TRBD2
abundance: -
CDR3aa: CASSLRRGGSYNEQFF

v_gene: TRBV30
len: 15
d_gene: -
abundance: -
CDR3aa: CAWSVGLTPFYEQYF

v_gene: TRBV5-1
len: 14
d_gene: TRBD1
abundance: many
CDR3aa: CASSLGTDGYGYTF

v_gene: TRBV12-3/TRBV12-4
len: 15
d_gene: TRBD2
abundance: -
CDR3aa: CASRLVAGVGSEQFF

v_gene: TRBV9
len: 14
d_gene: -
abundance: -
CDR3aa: CASSEGVMFDTQYF

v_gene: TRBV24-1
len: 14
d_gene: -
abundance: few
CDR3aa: CATSDSASFNEQFF

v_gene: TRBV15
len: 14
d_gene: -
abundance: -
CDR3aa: CATSRGGADYGYTF

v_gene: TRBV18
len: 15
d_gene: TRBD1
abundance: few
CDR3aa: CASSPIRDRDYEQYF

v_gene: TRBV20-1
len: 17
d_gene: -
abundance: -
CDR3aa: CSADPIPQGWDSYEQYF

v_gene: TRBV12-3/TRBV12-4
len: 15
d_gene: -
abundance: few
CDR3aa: CASSLGGRATGELFF

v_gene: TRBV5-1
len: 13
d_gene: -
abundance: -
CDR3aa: CASSVGRDYGYTF

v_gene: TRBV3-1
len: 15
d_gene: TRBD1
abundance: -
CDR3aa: CASSQGPDRRYEQYF

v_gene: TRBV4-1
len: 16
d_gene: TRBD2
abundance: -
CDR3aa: CASSQLAGGLQETQYF

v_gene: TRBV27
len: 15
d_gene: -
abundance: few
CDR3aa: CASRDQATVNTEAFF

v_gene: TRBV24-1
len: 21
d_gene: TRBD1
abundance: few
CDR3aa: CATSDGPLTGGVRSGANVLTF

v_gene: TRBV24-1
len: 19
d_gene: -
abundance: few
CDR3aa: CATSDGPLAQRIKYNEQFF

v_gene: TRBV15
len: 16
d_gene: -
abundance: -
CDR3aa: CATSRDWGTTNEKLFF